A selection of T cell receptor beta chains follows, all from one sample in a study of cytotoxic CD8 clonotypes in ibrutinib-treated CLL. Clones were read by immunoSEQ multiplex PCR, and TCRdb kept only the in-frame ones, dropping some. The table lists 140,000 to 150,000 clones, 76% of them singletons. The sample here was PBMCs, taken after 24 months of ibrutinib treatment. All receptors come from a human donor with chronic lymphocytic leukemia. The CDR3 runs from the conserved cysteine through the conserved F or W. The D gene is left open where the match is weak. Clone sizes are given selectively: once, few, many, or a class where the clone is expanded.

J: TRBJ2-1; V: TRBV11-2; D: TRBD2; size: once; CDR3: CASSSGVRGGQFF; DNA: TGTGCCAGCAGCTCTGGAGTGCGCGGGGGACAGTTCTTC
J: TRBJ2-7; V: TRBV5-8; D: TRBD2; size: once; CDR3: CASRPRLAIGQYF; DNA: TGTGCCAGCAGGCCGCGACTAGCCATTGGGCAGTACTTC
J: TRBJ1-5; V: TRBV6-5; D: .; size: .; CDR3: CASSYQNGQPQHF; DNA: TGTGCCAGCAGTTACCAGAACGGGCAGCCCCAGCATTTT
J: TRBJ2-1; V: TRBV6-5; D: TRBD2; size: .; CDR3: CASSLGGGGGYNEQFF; DNA: TGTGCCAGCAGTTTGGGTGGGGGGGGTGGCTACAATGAGCAGTTCTTC
J: TRBJ2-3; V: TRBV9; D: TRBD1; size: .; CDR3: CASSLPPGQALDTQYF; DNA: TGTGCCAGCAGCCTCCCGCCGGGACAGGCTTTGGATACGCAGTATTTT
J: TRBJ2-7; V: TRBV11-2; D: .; size: few; CDR3: CASSLGPQDEQYF; DNA: TGTGCCAGCAGCTTGGGTCCCCAAGACGAGCAGTACTTC
J: TRBJ2-7; V: TRBV14; D: .; size: .; CDR3: CASSQVSPYEQYF; DNA: TGTGCCAGCAGCCAAGTTTCCCCTTACGAGCAGTACTTC
J: TRBJ1-3; V: TRBV15; D: .; size: few; CDR3: CATSLNMRGNTIYF; DNA: TGTGCCACCAGCCTGAACATGAGGGGAAACACCATATATTTT
J: TRBJ1-1; V: TRBV19; D: .; size: .; CDR3: CASSRHLLTTEAFF; DNA: TGTGCCAGTAGTCGTCACTTGCTAACAACTGAAGCTTTCTTT
J: TRBJ1-3; V: TRBV4-2; D: .; size: .; CDR3: CASSRESSGNTIYF; DNA: TGTGCCAGCAGCCGCGAGAGCTCTGGAAACACCATATATTTT
J: TRBJ1-2; V: TRBV7-2; D: .; size: many; CDR3: CASSWGGNYGYTF; DNA: TGTGCCAGCAGCTGGGGCGGGAACTATGGCTACACCTTC
J: TRBJ1-6; V: TRBV7-9; D: .; size: .; CDR3: CASSLGAGVDSPLHF; DNA: TGTGCCAGCAGCTTAGGGGCCGGGGTGGATTCACCCCTCCACTTT
J: TRBJ2-4; V: TRBV4-3; D: TRBD1; size: .; CDR3: CASSQDVDRATLAKNIQYF; DNA: TGCGCCAGCAGCCAAGATGTGGACAGGGCCACTCTAGCCAAAAACATTCAGTACTTC
J: TRBJ2-3; V: TRBV27; D: .; size: .; CDR3: CASLGAHSTDTQYF; DNA: TGTGCCAGCCTGGGGGCGCATAGCACAGATACGCAGTATTTT
J: TRBJ2-3; V: TRBV11-3; D: .; size: .; CDR3: CASSPGGDTQYF; DNA: TGTGCCAGCAGCCCCGGGGGAGATACGCAGTATTTT
J: TRBJ2-3; V: TRBV11-2; D: .; size: .; CDR3: CASSTRADTQYF; DNA: TGTGCCAGCAGCACCCGGGCAGATACGCAGTATTTT
J: TRBJ2-3; V: TRBV13; D: .; size: .; CDR3: CASSPPRRGGKSTDTQYF; DNA: TGTGCCAGCAGCCCACCCCGGCGGGGCGGAAAGAGCACAGATACGCAGTATTTT
J: TRBJ1-3; V: TRBV27; D: TRBD1; size: .; CDR3: CASSPQGAYSGNTIYF; DNA: TGTGCCAGCAGTCCGCAGGGGGCCTACTCTGGAAACACCATATATTTT
J: TRBJ2-2; V: TRBV11-2; D: .; size: once; CDR3: CASSLGWHPNTGELFF; DNA: TGTGCCAGCAGCTTAGGATGGCACCCCAACACCGGGGAGCTGTTTTTT
J: TRBJ2-7; V: TRBV18; D: .; size: once; CDR3: CASSPRTQDSYEQYF; DNA: TGTGCCAGCTCACCAAGGACCCAGGACTCCTACGAGCAGTACTTC
J: TRBJ1-4; V: TRBV27; D: .; size: few; CDR3: CASSHRAQGKLFF; DNA: TGTGCCAGCAGTCACAGGGCCCAGGGTAAACTGTTTTTT
J: TRBJ1-2; V: TRBV4-3; D: TRBD1; size: .; CDR3: CASSGQGFGYGYTF; DNA: TGCGCCAGCAGCGGACAGGGATTTGGCTATGGCTACACCTTC
J: TRBJ2-6; V: TRBV6-1; D: .; size: .; CDR3: CASSGELGAGANVLTF; DNA: TGTGCCAGCAGTGGCGAATTAGGGGCTGGGGCCAACGTCCTGACTTTC
J: TRBJ1-5; V: TRBV5-5; D: .; size: .; CDR3: CASSLGALQPQHF; DNA: TGTGCCAGCAGCCTGGGGGCCCTTCAGCCCCAGCATTTT
J: TRBJ1-4; V: TRBV9; D: .; size: .; CDR3: CASSARGENEKLFF; DNA: TGTGCCAGCAGCGCGAGGGGCGAGAATGAAAAACTGTTTTTT
J: TRBJ2-1; V: TRBV7-2; D: TRBD2; size: .; CDR3: CASSLWLAANNEQFF; DNA: TGTGCCAGCAGCTTATGGCTAGCGGCCAACAATGAGCAGTTCTTC
J: TRBJ2-7; V: TRBV19; D: .; size: .; CDR3: CASIPEAGWDEQYF; DNA: TGTGCCAGTATCCCCGAGGCAGGGTGGGACGAGCAGTACTTC
J: TRBJ1-5; V: TRBV2; D: .; size: .; CDR3: CASSRRPDQPQHF; DNA: TGTGCCAGCAGTCGCAGGCCAGATCAGCCCCAGCATTTT
J: TRBJ2-2; V: TRBV7-9; D: .; size: .; CDR3: CASSLGGFTGELFF; DNA: TGTGCCAGCAGCTTGGGTGGTTTCACCGGGGAGCTGTTTTTT
J: TRBJ2-5; V: TRBV7-3; D: TRBD2; size: .; CDR3: CASSLDPLAGGETQYF; DNA: TGTGCCAGCAGCTTAGACCCCCTAGCGGGGGGGGAGACCCAGTACTTC
J: TRBJ2-2; V: TRBV28; D: .; size: .; CDR3: CASTPRMAGELFF; DNA: TGTGCCAGCACCCCGAGGATGGCCGGGGAGCTGTTTTTT
J: TRBJ2-3; V: TRBV2; D: TRBD2; size: .; CDR3: CAGGAGRGGPADTQYF; DNA: TGTGCCGGCGGGGCGGGGCGGGGGGGCCCGGCAGATACGCAGTATTTT
J: TRBJ2-2; V: TRBV28; D: TRBD2; size: .; CDR3: CASKLAGVDTGELFF; DNA: TGTGCCAGCAAATTAGCGGGAGTCGATACCGGGGAGCTGTTTTTT
J: TRBJ1-1; V: TRBV5-1; D: .; size: few; CDR3: CASSYSSSRTEAFF; DNA: TGCGCCAGCAGCTACAGTTCCTCAAGGACTGAAGCTTTCTTT
J: TRBJ2-3; V: TRBV28; D: TRBD2; size: .; CDR3: CASIAGVRTDTQYF; DNA: TGTGCCAGCATAGCGGGGGTGCGCACAGATACGCAGTATTTT
J: TRBJ1-2; V: TRBV4-3; D: .; size: .; CDR3: CASSQELSPGYGYTF; DNA: TGCGCCAGCAGCCAAGAGTTGTCCCCGGGCTATGGCTACACCTTC
J: TRBJ1-1; V: TRBV7-9; D: .; size: .; CDR3: CASSLGGQENTEAFF; DNA: TGTGCCAGCAGCTTAGGGGGCCAGGAGAACACTGAAGCTTTCTTT